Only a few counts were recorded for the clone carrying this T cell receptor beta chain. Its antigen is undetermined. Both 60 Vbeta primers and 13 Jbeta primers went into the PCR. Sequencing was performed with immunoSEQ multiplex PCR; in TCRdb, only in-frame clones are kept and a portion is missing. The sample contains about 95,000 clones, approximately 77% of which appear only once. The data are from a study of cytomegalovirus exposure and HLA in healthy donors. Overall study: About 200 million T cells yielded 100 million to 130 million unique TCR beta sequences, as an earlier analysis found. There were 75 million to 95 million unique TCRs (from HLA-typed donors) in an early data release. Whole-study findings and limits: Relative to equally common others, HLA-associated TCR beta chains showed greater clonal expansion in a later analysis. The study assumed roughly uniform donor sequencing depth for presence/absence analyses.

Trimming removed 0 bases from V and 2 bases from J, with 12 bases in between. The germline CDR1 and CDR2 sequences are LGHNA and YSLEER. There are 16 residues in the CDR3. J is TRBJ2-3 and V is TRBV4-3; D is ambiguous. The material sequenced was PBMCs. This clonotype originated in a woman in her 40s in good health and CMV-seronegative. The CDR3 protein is CASSQDHAPDTDTQYF. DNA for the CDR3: TGCGCCAGCAGCCAAGATCACGCACCAGACACAGATACGCAGTATTTT.